This TCR beta chain was found in a study of T cells in Graves' hyperthyroidism and ophthalmopathy. Study conclusions and caveats: A 13 V-J signature model discriminated ophthalmopathy versus stable hyperthyroidism.

The TCR beta CDR3 regions underwent amplification using RNA transcripts as the source. In the first-round RT-PCR of the TCR CDR3, the HTBI primer set was used. TCRdb reanalysed the multiplex PCR reads using MiXCR and keeps one entry per CDR3 protein. The table lists about 110,000 distinct CDR3 sequences, about 17% of them singletons. Remarks on this clonotype: Its specificity is unknown.

The receptor's source is a woman between 50 and 59 years old with Graves' hyperthyroidism. Sequencing used blood.

CDR3 DNA sequence: TGTGCCAGCAGCTTAGGCCTAGATGGAGAGACCCAGTACTTC. Protein: CASSLGLDGETQYF. This chain joins TRBV7-2 and TRBJ2-5; D call uncertain. CDR1 and CDR2 (germline): SGHTA, FQGNSA. This CDR3 spans 14 amino acids. The V end lost 1 base, the J end lost 4 bases, and 10 bases lay between the germline ends.